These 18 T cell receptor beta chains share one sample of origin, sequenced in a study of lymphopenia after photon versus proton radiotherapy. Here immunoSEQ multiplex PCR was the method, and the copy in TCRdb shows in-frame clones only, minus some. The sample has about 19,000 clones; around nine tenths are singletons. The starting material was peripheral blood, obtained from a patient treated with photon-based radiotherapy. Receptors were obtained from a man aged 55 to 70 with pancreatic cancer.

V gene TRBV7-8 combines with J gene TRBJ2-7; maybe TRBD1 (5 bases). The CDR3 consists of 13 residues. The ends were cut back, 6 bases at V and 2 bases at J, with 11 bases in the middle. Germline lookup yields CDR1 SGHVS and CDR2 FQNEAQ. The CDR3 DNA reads TGTGCCAGCAGTTACCAGGGAACCTACGAGCAGTACTTC. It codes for CASSYQGTYEQYF.

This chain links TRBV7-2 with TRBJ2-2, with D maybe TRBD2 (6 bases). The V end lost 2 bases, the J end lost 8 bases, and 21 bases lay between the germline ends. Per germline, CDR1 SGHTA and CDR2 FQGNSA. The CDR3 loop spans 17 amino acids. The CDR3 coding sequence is TGTGCCAGCAGCTTACAAGGCCTAGCGTTATTTGGTGGGGAGCTGTTTTTT. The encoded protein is CASSLQGLALFGGELFF.

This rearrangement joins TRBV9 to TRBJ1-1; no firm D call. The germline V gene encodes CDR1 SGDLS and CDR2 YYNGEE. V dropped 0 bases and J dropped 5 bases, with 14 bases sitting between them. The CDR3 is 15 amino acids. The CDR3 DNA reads TGTGCCAGCAGCGTAGCTTATCATGGACCGACTGAAGCTTTCTTT. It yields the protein CASSVAYHGPTEAFF.

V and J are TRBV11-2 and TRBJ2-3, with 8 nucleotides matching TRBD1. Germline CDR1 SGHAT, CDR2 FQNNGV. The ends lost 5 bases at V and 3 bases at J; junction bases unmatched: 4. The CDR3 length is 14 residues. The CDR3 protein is CASSTRQGTDTQYF. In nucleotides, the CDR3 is TGTGCCAGCAGCACTAGACAGGGGACAGATACGCAGTATTTT.

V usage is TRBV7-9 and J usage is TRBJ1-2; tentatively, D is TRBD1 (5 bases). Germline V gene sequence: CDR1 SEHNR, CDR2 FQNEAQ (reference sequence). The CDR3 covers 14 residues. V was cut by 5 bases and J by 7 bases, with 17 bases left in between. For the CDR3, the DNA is TGTGCCAGCAGCCCTTCGGGCAGGGTGGGTGGCTACACCTTC. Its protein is CASSPSGRVGGYTF.

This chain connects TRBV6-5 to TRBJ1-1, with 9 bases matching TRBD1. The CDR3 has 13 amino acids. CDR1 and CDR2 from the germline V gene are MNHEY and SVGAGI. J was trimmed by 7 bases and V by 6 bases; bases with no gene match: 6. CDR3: CASSRQGVIEAFF. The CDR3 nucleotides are TGTGCCAGCAGCCGACAGGGGGTTATTGAAGCTTTCTTT.

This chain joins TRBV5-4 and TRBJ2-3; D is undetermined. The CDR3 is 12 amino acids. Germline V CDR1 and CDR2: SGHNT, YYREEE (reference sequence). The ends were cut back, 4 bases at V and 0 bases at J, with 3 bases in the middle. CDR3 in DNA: TGTGCCAGCAGCCTGAGCACAGATACGCAGTATTTT. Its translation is CASSLSTDTQYF.

CDR3 DNA sequence: TGTGCCAGCAGCCCAGGGGGGGTGAACACTGAAGCTTTCTTT. It encodes CASSPGGVNTEAFF. This chain uses TRBV6-4 with TRBJ1-1; 7 nucleotides align to TRBD1. Trimming cost V 6 bases and J 0 bases; bases outside gene matches: 4. This CDR3 has 14 amino acids. Germline V gene lookup returns CDR1 MRHNA and CDR2 SNTAGT.

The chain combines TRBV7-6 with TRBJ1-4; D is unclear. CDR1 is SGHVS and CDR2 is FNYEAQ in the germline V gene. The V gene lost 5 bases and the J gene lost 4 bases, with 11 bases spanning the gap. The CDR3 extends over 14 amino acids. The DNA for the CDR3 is TGTGCCAGCAGCCCAGGACGGCTTAATGAAAAACTGTTTTTT. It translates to CASSPGRLNEKLFF.

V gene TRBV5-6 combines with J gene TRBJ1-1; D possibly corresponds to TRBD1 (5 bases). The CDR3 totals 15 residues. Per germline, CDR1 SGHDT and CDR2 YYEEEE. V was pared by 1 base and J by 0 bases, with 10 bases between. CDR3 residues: CASSLLVTVNTEAFF. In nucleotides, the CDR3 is TGTGCCAGCAGCTTGCTCGTGACAGTGAACACTGAAGCTTTCTTT.

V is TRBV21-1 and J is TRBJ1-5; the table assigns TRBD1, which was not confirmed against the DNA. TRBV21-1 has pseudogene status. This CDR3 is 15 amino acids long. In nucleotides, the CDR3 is TGTGCCAGCAGCTCAAAATGGCAGGGTTATCAGCCCCAGCATTTT. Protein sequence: CASSSKWQGYQPQHF.

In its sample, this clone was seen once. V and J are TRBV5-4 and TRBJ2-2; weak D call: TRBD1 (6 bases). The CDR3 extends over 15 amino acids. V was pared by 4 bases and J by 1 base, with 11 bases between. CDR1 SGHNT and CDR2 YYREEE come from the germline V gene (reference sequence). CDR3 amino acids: CASSIGQRNTGELFF. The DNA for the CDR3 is TGTGCCAGCAGCATCGGACAGAGGAACACCGGGGAGCTGTTTTTT.

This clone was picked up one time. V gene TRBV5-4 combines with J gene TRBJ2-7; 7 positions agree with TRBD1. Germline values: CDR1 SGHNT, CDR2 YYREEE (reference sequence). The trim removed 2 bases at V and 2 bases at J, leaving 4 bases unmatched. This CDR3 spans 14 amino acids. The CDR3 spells CASSFRDSPYEQYF. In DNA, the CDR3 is TGTGCCAGCAGCTTCCGGGACAGCCCCTACGAGCAGTACTTC.

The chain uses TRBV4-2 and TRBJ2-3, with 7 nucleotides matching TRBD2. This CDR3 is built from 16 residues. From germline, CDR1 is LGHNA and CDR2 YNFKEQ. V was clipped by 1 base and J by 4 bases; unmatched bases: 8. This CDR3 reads CASSQARGSEADTQYF. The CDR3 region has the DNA TGTGCCAGCAGCCAAGCGCGGGGGAGTGAGGCAGATACGCAGTATTTT.

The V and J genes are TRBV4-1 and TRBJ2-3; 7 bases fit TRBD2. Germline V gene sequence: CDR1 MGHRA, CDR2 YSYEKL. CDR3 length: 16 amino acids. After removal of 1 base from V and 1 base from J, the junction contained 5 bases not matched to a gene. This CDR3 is CASSQVAAGGTDTQYF. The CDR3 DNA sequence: TGCGCCAGCAGCCAAGTTGCCGCGGGAGGCACAGATACGCAGTATTTT.

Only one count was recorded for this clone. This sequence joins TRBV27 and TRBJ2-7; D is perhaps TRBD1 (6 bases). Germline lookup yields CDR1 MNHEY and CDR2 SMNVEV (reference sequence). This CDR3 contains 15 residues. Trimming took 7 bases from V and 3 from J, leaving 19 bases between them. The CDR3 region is CASTFQGKGYYEQYF. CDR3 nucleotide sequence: TGTGCCAGCACCTTTCAGGGGAAAGGGTACTACGAGCAGTACTTC.

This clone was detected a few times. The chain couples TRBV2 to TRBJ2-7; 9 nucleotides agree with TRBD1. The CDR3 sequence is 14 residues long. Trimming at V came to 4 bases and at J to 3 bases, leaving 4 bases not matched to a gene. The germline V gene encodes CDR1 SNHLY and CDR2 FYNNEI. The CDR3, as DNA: TGTGCCAGCAGTGCCCGGGACAGGGTCTACGAGCAGTACTTC. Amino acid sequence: CASSARDRVYEQYF.

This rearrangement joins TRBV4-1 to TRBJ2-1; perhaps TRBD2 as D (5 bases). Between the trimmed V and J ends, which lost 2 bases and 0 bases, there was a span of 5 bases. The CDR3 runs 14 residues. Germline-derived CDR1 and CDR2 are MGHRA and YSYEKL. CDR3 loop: CASSQSGSYNEQFF. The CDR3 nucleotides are TGCGCCAGCAGCCAAAGCGGCTCCTACAATGAGCAGTTCTTC.